This T cell receptor beta chain appears in the sequencing data of a study of T cell clonotyping in hematopoietic cell transplantation. This clone turned up a few times. TCRdb keeps only in-frame clones here, not all; method: immunoSEQ multiplex PCR. Found here are about 9,000 clones, 79% of them singletons; the top ten hold 33%. The CDR3 contains 13 residues. V lost 2 bases to trimming and J lost 7 bases, with 12 bases between them. In germline, CDR1 is SGHAT, CDR2 FQNNGV. Time point of the sample: recipient sample about 28 days before transplant, after cytoreduction. The sample was peripheral blood mononuclear cells, taken before stem cell transplant. The J gene is TRBJ2-7, the V gene TRBV11-2; D is undetermined. The TCR was taken from a man between 60 and 75 years old with acute myeloid leukemia. Some clones in this sample may be carry-over from other donors' samples. CDR3 residues: CASSLYVGGEQYF. The CDR3 DNA reads as TGTGCCAGCAGCTTATACGTCGGCGGAGAGCAGTACTTC.